These 28 T cell receptor beta chains came from one sample sequenced in a study of blood T cell repertoires in COVID-19. The protocol was immunoSEQ multiplex PCR, while the TCRdb copy is restricted to in-frame clones and leaves out a portion. This sample has some 240,000 clones, with roughly 76% found just once. Sequencing was carried out using peripheral blood. These receptors were obtained from a woman at least 80 years old with COVID-19, enrolled during active disease.

CDR3 sequence (DNA): TGTGCCAGTAGTAAAGATAACAGGGGGTACGAGCAGTACTTC. Residues: CASSKDNRGYEQYF. The rearrangement links TRBV19 to TRBJ2-7, with 8 bases fitting TRBD1. V lost 4 bases to trimming and J lost 4 bases; unmatched junction nucleotides: 6. The CDR3 contains 14 residues. CDR1 LNHDA and CDR2 SQIVND come from the germline V gene (reference sequence). Combining the CDR3 with reference TRBV19 and TRBJ2-7 gives the whole variable domain DGGITQSPKYLFRKEGQNVTLSCEQNLNHDAMYWYRQDPGQGLRLIYYSQIVNDFQKGDIAEGYSVSREKKESFPLTVTSAQKNPTAFYLCASSKDNRGYEQYFGPGTRLTVT.

Turning to this clone: The CDR3 end shows no conserved phenylalanine or tryptophan, and so a read error is likely. The limits of the CDR3 on the DNA are not certain, so only TCRdb's listed CDR3 is given. The chain has TRBV6-6 and TRBJ2-3; TRBD1 is the table's D call, not checked against the DNA. The length of the CDR3 is 11 amino acids, counting both ends. The germline V gene encodes CDR1 MNHNY and CDR2 SVGAGI (reference sequence). CDR3 sequence reads: CASSPGTVFYL.

This clone was recorded only once. The chain recombines TRBV29-1 with TRBJ2-7; tentative D call: TRBD2 (5 bases). Per germline, CDR1 SQVTM and CDR2 ANQGSEA. Deletions cut 7 bases from V and 0 bases from J, with 10 bases between. The CDR3 contains 12 residues. CDR3: CSASGSSYEQYF. CDR3 DNA sequence: TGCAGCGCGTCGGGGAGCTCCTACGAGCAGTACTTC.

This clone has just a few counts. The chain is built from TRBV27 and TRBJ1-5; maybe TRBD1 (6 bases). CDR1 and CDR2 (germline): MNHEY, SMNVEV (reference sequence). The V and J ends lost 6 bases and 0 bases respectively, with 12 bases between them. The CDR3 covers 15 residues. CDR3 protein: CASSKDRNSNQPQHF. CDR3 bases: TGTGCCAGCAGCAAGGACAGAAATAGCAATCAGCCCCAGCATTTT.

This clone has just one count. J is TRBJ1-2 and V is TRBV21-1; TRBD1 is the table's D call and was not checked against the DNA. TRBV21-1 is designated a pseudogene. The CDR3 has 13 residues. The CDR3 DNA reads TGTGCCAGCAGCCCTTTGGGGCGCTATGGCTACACCTTC. Its protein product is CASSPLGRYGYTF.

This clone appeared a single time. The CDR3 spells CASSMGQGNTIYF. As DNA, the CDR3 is TGTGCCAGCAGCATGGGACAAGGAAACACCATATATTTT. The rearrangement links TRBV7-2 to TRBJ1-3, with a possible D match to TRBD1 (6 bases). Trimming shortened V by 5 bases and J by 4 bases, and 9 bases separated the two germline ends. The germline gives CDR1 SGHTA, CDR2 FQGNSA. The CDR3 spans 13 residues. The variable domain in full, with the rest retrieved from reference TRBV7-2 and TRBJ1-3, is GAGVSQSPSNKVTEKGKDVELRCDPISGHTALYWYRQSLGQGLEFLIYFQGNSAPDKSGLPSDRFSAERTGGSVSTLTIQRTQQEDSAVYLCASSMGQGNTIYFGEGSWLTVV.

The rearrangement uses TRBV6-2 or TRBV6-3 and TRBJ1-5, with a possible D match to TRBD1 (5 bases). The CDR3 contains 14 residues. V lost 5 bases and J lost 0, with 8 bases in between. Germline-derived CDR1 and CDR2 are MNHEY and SVGEGT. The CDR3 loop is CASSPTVSNQPQHF. The CDR3 DNA is TGTGCCAGCAGTCCGACAGTTAGCAATCAGCCCCAGCATTTT.

The chain uses TRBV7-2 and TRBJ2-7, with D hard to call. Germline CDR1 SGHTA, CDR2 FQGNSA. Trimming removed 3 bases from V and 4 bases from J, with 13 bases in between. This CDR3 has 14 residues. The CDR3 DNA is TGTGCCAGCAGCTTTAGCTCTATCAGTTACGAGCAGTACTTC. Translation: CASSFSSISYEQYF.

The CDR3 DNA reads TGTGCCAGCAGCCAACAACAGGGGAAGTACGAGCAGTACTTC. This gives the protein CASSQQQGKYEQYF. The rearrangement links TRBV14 to TRBJ2-7; 7 nucleotides match TRBD1. After removal of 2 bases from V and 4 bases from J, the junction contained 5 bases not matched to a gene. The CDR3 loop spans 14 amino acids. Germline values: CDR1 SGHDN, CDR2 FVKESK. Using reference TRBV14 and TRBJ2-7 for the parts outside the CDR3, the full variable domain is EAGVTQFPSHSVIEKGQTVTLRCDPISGHDNLYWYRRVMGKEIKFLLHFVKESKQDESGMPNNRFLAERTGGTYSTLKVQPAELEDSGVYFCASSQQQGKYEQYFGPGTRLTVT.

This clone was picked up a small number of times. The V call is TRBV27, the J call TRBJ2-6; D not resolved. This CDR3 contains 16 residues. Trimming took 5 bases from V and 0 from J, leaving 11 bases between them. From germline, CDR1 is MNHEY and CDR2 SMNVEV (reference sequence). The CDR3 here is CASSRYIPSGANVLTF. CDR3 in DNA: TGTGCCAGCAGTCGATACATTCCCTCTGGGGCCAACGTCCTGACTTTC.

The J gene is TRBJ2-7, the V gene TRBV5-4, with TRBD2 matching over 7 bases. Trimming took 4 bases from V and 2 from J; bases not matched to a gene: 6. The CDR3 contains 14 residues. The V gene's germline CDR1 is SGHNT and CDR2 YYREEE (reference sequence). CDR3: CASSPFGGTYEQYF. The CDR3 nucleotides read TGTGCCAGCAGCCCTTTCGGGGGGACCTACGAGCAGTACTTC.

In DNA, the CDR3 is TGCGCCAGCAGCTTGTGGGCGGGGGCGACTGAAGCTTTCTTT. Translated, it gives CASSLWAGATEAFF. The chain joins TRBV5-1 to TRBJ1-1; D may be TRBD1 (6 bases). In germline, CDR1 is SGHRS, CDR2 YFSETQ. The CDR3 covers 14 residues. Trimming left V 1 base short and J 5 bases short, with 12 bases between.

The sample holds a few counts of this clone. This chain uses TRBV6-5 with TRBJ2-7, with 10 bases identical to TRBD1. CDR3 length: 15 amino acids. The germline V gene has CDR1 MNHEY and CDR2 SVGAGI. The trim removed 0 bases at V and 4 bases at J, leaving 3 bases unmatched. In DNA, the CDR3 is TGTGCCAGCAGTTACTCCGGACAGGGGGGATACGAGCAGTACTTC. It encodes CASSYSGQGGYEQYF.

This chain connects TRBV9 to TRBJ2-3; TRBD2 aligns across 11 bases. CDR3 length: 16 residues. Germline-derived CDR1 and CDR2 are SGDLS and YYNGEE. J was trimmed by 4 bases and V by 3 bases; bases with no gene match: 7. CDR3 nucleotides: TGTGCCAGCAGCGAGGCCCTACTAGCGGGAGCAGATACGCAGTATTTT. Amino acid sequence: CASSEALLAGADTQYF.

In this sample, this clone turned up many times. V and J are TRBV10-3 and TRBJ1-3; D is uncertain. There are 14 residues in the CDR3. Trimming stripped 7 bases from V and 0 bases from J, with 10 bases between. From germline, CDR1 is ENHRY and CDR2 SYGVKD. Here the CDR3 DNA reads TGTGCCATCAAACCGGGAGGCTCTGGAAACACCATATATTTT. Protein product: CAIKPGGSGNTIYF.

This chain links TRBV5-4 with TRBJ2-1; 11 bases are a match to TRBD2. J was trimmed by 3 bases and V by 3 bases; bases with no gene match: 2. The CDR3 covers 15 residues. Germline assignment: CDR1 SGHNT and CDR2 YYREEE (reference sequence). This chain's CDR3 is CASSYSGGDYNEQFF. The CDR3 DNA reads TGTGCCAGCAGCTATAGCGGGGGGGACTACAATGAGCAGTTCTTC.

V gene TRBV3-1 (or the pseudogene TRBV3-2) combines with J gene TRBJ2-1, with D possibly TRBD2 on 6 matching bases. Germline lookup yields CDR1 LGHDT and CDR2 YNNKEL (reference sequence). CDR3 length: 14 residues. V was shortened by 4 bases and J by 7 bases, with 14 bases between the two germline ends. The CDR3 region is CASSPRAGSNEQFF. DNA for the CDR3: TGTGCCAGCAGCCCCCGGGCGGGGTCGAATGAGCAGTTCTTC.

V is TRBV30 and J is TRBJ1-4, with 7 bases fitting TRBD1. The CDR3 has 13 amino acids. Germline values: CDR1 GTSNPN, CDR2 SVGIG (reference sequence). With 8 bases clipped from V and 5 bases from J, the junction kept 8 bases outside the gene matches. CDR3 in amino acids: CAGSGQLNEKLFF. The CDR3 nucleotides are TGTGCCGGGTCGGGACAGTTAAATGAAAAACTGTTTTTT.

This clone was seen only a few times. The V and J genes are TRBV15 and TRBJ1-1; 8 positions match TRBD1. Germline lookup yields CDR1 LNHNV and CDR2 YYDKDF (reference sequence). After removal of 3 bases from V and 6 bases from J, the junction contained 9 bases not matched to a gene. This CDR3 is built from 15 residues. CDR3 amino acids: CATSRDRVGIPEAFF. The CDR3 nucleotides are TGTGCCACCAGCAGGGACAGGGTTGGGATTCCTGAAGCTTTCTTT. The full variable domain, in which reference TRBV15 and TRBJ1-1 provide the parts outside the CDR3, is DAMVIQNPRYQVTQFGKPVTLSCSQTLNHNVMYWYQQKSSQAPKLLFHYYDKDFNNEADTPDNFQSRRPNTSFCFLDIRSPGLGDTAMYLCATSRDRVGIPEAFFGQGTRLTVV.

The rearrangement joins TRBV25-1 to TRBJ2-5; a weak D match, TRBD2 (6 bases). CDR3 length equals 13 residues. CDR1 is MGHDK, CDR2 SYGVNS, per germline. Trimming pared 5 bases from V and 6 bases from J, leaving 13 bases between. The CDR3 nucleotides read TGTGCCAGCAGTTATCCGGGAGTGCAGACCCAGTACTTC. Amino acids: CASSYPGVQTQYF.

The chain uses TRBV6-4 and TRBJ2-1, with TRBD2 matching 8 bases. Germline CDR1 and CDR2: MRHNA and SNTAGT. The J segment lost 0 bases and the V segment lost 6 bases, leaving 4 bases of the junction unmatched. The CDR3 totals 15 residues. In nucleotides, the CDR3 is TGTGCCAGCAGCCGCGGGGGGAACTCCTACAATGAGCAGTTCTTC. It codes for CASSRGGNSYNEQFF.

This clone was seen a handful of times. The V and J genes are TRBV3-1 (or the pseudogene TRBV3-2) and TRBJ1-1; D unclear. The V gene lost 0 bases and the J gene lost 4 bases, with 12 bases spanning the gap. CDR3 length: 15 amino acids. Germline V gives CDR1 LGHDT, CDR2 YNNKEL (reference sequence). CDR3 nucleotides: TGTGCCAGCAGCCAAGATCAAATCAAGAGCACTGAAGCTTTCTTT. This codes for CASSQDQIKSTEAFF.

This chain uses TRBV2 with TRBJ1-1; D remains unclear. The CDR3 contains 13 residues. Germline CDR1 and CDR2: SNHLY and FYNNEI. Trimming removed 3 bases at V and 7 bases at J, with 12 bases between. The CDR3 spells CASSDGVSVEAFF. CDR3 in DNA: TGTGCCAGCAGTGATGGAGTAAGCGTTGAAGCTTTCTTT. Supplemented by reference TRBV2 and TRBJ1-1, the full variable domain reads EPEVTQTPSHQVTQMGQEVILRCVPISNHLYFYWYRQILGQKVEFLVSFYNNEISEKSEIFDDQFSVERPDGSNFTLKIRSTKLEDSAMYFCASSDGVSVEAFFGQGTRLTVV.

This chain uses TRBV18 with TRBJ1-5; TRBD1 might be the D (5 bases). Trimming pared 2 bases from V and 1 base from J, leaving 9 bases between. The CDR3 totals 15 residues. CDR1 is KGHSH, CDR2 LQKENI, per germline. CDR3 loop: CASSPGAGSNQPQHF. For the CDR3, the DNA is TGTGCCAGCTCACCAGGGGCGGGAAGCAATCAGCCCCAGCATTTT.

The sample holds one count of this clone. The CDR3 nucleotides read TGCAGTTCCCTAATCACAGATACGCAGTATTTT. This translates into CSSLITDTQYF. The V call is TRBV20-1, the J call TRBJ2-3; D is ambiguous. CDR3 size: 11 residues. Trimming removed 8 bases from V and 2 bases from J, with 8 bases in between. In germline, CDR1 is DFQATT, CDR2 SNEGSKA (reference sequence).

The rearrangement links TRBV6-5 to TRBJ2-3; unclear D gene. CDR1 and CDR2 (germline): MNHEY, SVGAGI. The CDR3 extends over 13 amino acids. Trimming left V 6 bases short and J 4 bases short, with 11 bases between. The CDR3 is CASSLSYADTQYF. The CDR3 DNA sequence: TGTGCCAGCAGCTTGAGTTATGCAGATACGCAGTATTTT.

The V call is TRBV27, the J call TRBJ2-5; D unclear. Looked up from germline, CDR1 is MNHEY and CDR2 is SMNVEV (reference sequence). The V gene lost 6 bases and the J gene lost 4 bases, with 6 bases spanning the gap. This CDR3 has 11 amino acids. The CDR3 coding sequence is TGTGCCAGCAGCCTAGGAGAGACCCAGTACTTC. This translates into CASSLGETQYF.

The CDR3 DNA reads TGTGCCAGCAGACAAACCACGTTGCAGGAGCAGTTCTTC. It encodes CASRQTTLQEQFF. The chain has TRBV6-5 and TRBJ2-1, with D hard to call. The CDR3 spans 13 residues. Between the trimmed V and J ends, which lost 6 bases and 10 bases, there was a span of 16 bases. The germline V gene has CDR1 MNHEY and CDR2 SVGAGI.